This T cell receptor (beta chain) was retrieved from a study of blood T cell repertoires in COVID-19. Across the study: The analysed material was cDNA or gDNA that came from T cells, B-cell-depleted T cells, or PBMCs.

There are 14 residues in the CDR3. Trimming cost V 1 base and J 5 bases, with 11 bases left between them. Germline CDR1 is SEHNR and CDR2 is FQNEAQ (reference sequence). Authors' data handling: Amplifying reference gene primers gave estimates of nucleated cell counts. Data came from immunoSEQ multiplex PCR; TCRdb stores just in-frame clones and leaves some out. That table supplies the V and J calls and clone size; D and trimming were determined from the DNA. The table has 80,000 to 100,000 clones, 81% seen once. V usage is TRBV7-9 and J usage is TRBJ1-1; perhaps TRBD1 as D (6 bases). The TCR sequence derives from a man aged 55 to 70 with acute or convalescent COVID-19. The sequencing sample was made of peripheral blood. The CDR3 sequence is CASSLVGGMTEAFF. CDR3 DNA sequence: TGTGCCAGCAGCTTAGTAGGGGGTATGACTGAAGCTTTCTTT. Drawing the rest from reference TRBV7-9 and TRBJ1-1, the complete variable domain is DTGVSQNPRHKITKRGQNVTFRCDPISEHNRLYWYRQTLGQGPEFLTYFQNEAQLEKSRLLSDRFSAERPKGSFSTLEIQRTEQGDSAMYLCASSLVGGMTEAFFGQGTRLTVV.